These 5 T cell receptor beta chains share one sample of origin, sequenced in a study of T-cell memory formation after mild COVID-19. Using its own MiXCR run on the 5' RACE reads, TCRdb lists one record per CDR3 protein. The sample yields about 340,000 distinct CDR3 sequences, 10% to 15% seen once. Sequencing was carried out using PBMCs or a T cell subset sorted from them (not recorded which). Source of these receptors: a man aged 18 to 35 who had mild COVID-19 (a few samples of this study predate the infection). Cell type and time point are not known.

The chain has TRBV12-3 or TRBV12-4 and TRBJ2-1; 12 bases are a match to TRBD2. The length of the CDR3 is 19 residues. The V gene end was trimmed by 6 bases and the J gene end by 6 bases; junction bases not matched to a gene: 18. DNA for the CDR3: TGTGCCAGCAGCGCCAGGCTAGCGGGGGGGCCGCGGCATCGCAATGAGCAGTTCTTC. Amino acid sequence: CASSARLAGGPRHRNEQFF.

The chain uses TRBV20-1 and TRBJ2-3; no clear D. The CDR3 runs 12 residues. Per germline, CDR1 DFQATT and CDR2 SNEGSKA (reference sequence). Trimming took off 2 bases at V and 3 bases at J, with 6 bases between the two ends. The CDR3 region is CSARPMTDTQYF. CDR3 DNA: TGCAGTGCTAGACCCATGACAGATACGCAGTATTTT.

This chain uses TRBV5-4 with TRBJ1-2, with 8 bases fitting TRBD1. From germline, CDR1 is SGHNT and CDR2 YYREEE (reference sequence). The ends lost 4 bases at V and 6 bases at J; junction bases unmatched: 5. This CDR3 spans 13 amino acids. The CDR3 DNA reads as TGTGCCAGCAGCGTTGACAGGGGCGATGGCTACACCTTC. Protein: CASSVDRGDGYTF.

The V and J genes are TRBV6-5 and TRBJ2-3; 7 bases line up with TRBD1. Germline V lookup: CDR1 MNHEY, CDR2 SVGAGI. CDR3 length equals 15 residues. After removal of 6 bases from V and 3 bases from J, the junction contained 9 bases not matched to a gene. CDR3 amino acids: CASRRRGRGTDTQYF. Here the CDR3 DNA reads TGTGCCAGCAGGCGCCGGGGCAGGGGGACAGATACGCAGTATTTT.

This clonotype has only a few counts. The V and J genes are TRBV6-5 and TRBJ1-5, with a possible D match to TRBD1 (5 bases). The CDR3 totals 13 residues. The V and J ends lost 5 bases and 5 bases respectively, with 10 bases between them. Germline V lookup: CDR1 MNHEY, CDR2 SVGAGI. CDR3 amino acids: CASSRDGYQPQHF. In nucleotides, the CDR3 is TGTGCCAGCAGTAGGGACGGATATCAGCCCCAGCATTTT.